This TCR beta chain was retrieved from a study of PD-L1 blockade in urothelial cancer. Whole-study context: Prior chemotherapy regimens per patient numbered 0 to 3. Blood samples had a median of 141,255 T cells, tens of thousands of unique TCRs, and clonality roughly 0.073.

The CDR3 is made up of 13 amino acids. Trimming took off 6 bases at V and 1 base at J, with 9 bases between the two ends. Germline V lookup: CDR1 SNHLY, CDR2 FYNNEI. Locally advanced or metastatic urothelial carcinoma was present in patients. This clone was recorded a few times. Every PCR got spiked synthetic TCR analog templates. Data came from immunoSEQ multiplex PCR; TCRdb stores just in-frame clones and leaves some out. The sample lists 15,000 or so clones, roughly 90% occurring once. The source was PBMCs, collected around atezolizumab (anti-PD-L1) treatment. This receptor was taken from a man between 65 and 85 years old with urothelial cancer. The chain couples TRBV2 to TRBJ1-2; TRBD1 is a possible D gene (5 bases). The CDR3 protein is CASRGGINYGYTF. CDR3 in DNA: TGTGCCAGCAGGGGGGGGATTAACTATGGCTACACCTTC.